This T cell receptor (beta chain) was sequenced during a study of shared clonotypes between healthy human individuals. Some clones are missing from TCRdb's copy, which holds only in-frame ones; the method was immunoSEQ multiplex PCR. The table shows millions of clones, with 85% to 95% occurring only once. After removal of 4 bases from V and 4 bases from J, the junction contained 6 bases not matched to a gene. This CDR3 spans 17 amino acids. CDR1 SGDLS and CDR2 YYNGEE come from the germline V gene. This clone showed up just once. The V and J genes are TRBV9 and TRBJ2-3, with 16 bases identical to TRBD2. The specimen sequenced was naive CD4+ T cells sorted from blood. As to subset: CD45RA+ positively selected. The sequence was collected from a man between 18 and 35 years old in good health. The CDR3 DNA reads TGTGCCAGCAGCCCGCGGGGGACTAGCGGGAGGGCAGATACGCAGTATTTT. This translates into CASSPRGTSGRADTQYF.